This TCR beta chain was sequenced during a study of blood T cell repertoires in COVID-19 (dated by TCRdb to 2018 to 2020). Regarding the research as a whole: Samples covering the acute and convalescent phases of COVID-19 were provided by collaborators in the United States, Italy and Spain. The samples were drawn from two sources: the first 160 participants of the ongoing ImmuneRACE study, and fewer than 1,500 subjects contributed by 6 global collaborators. A freely available public database, intended as a resource for researchers studying the immune response to SARS-CoV-2, is where the repertoires were released. Where HLA class I and class II types were available, the types were taken from metadata supplied by the sample provider, not from assay-based typing. The prospective study material was composed of cDNA or gDNA derived from T cells, B-cell-depleted T cells, or PBMCs. The sample metadata nearly always contained a de-identified subject ID, COVID-19 status, age in years and sex. Subjects who had been exposed to COVID-19, were actively infected with it, or had recovered from it provided the deeply sampled blood TCRbeta repertoires that made up the dataset.

This clone has a count of ten or more. The antigen this receptor binds is unknown. Base qualities are not provided; no much larger clone lies one nucleotide away. Participants in the prospective study were aged roughly 18 to 89 years, lived in some 24 United States geographic areas, and enrolled through a virtual design. In the prospective study, cohorts were assigned on the basis of participant-reported clinical history obtained from a screening survey and a study questionnaire. Recovered participants in ImmuneRACE Cohort 3 were defined by two consecutive negative NP/OP PCR tests, clearance by a healthcare professional, or resolution of symptoms. Each participant in the prospective study had whole blood, serum and a nasopharyngeal or oropharyngeal swab collected by mobile phlebotomists. Additional blood draws and questionnaires over a 2-month period could optionally be provided by prospective study participants. Before DNA extraction, prospective study blood samples were shipped either frozen or at room temperature.

General findings and caveats noted by the study authors: The quantity of clinical and demographic metadata differed by source and by participant and was supplied without curation.

CDR1 and CDR2, looked up from the germline V gene, are SNHLY and FYNNEI. The CDR3 contains 14 residues, cysteine and phenylalanine counted. Solely the CDR3 DNA is kept, with 42 bases framed from the first base. Trimming removed 4 bases from V and 5 bases from J; the gene matches leave 4 bases unexplained. TCRbeta CDR3 regions were amplified from genomic DNA by means of the immunoSEQ Assay, a bias-controlled multiplex PCR. Per the original workflow: The number of nucleated cells in each sample was estimated by amplification of reference gene primers within the assay. To quantify the absolute abundance of each unique TCRbeta CDR3 rearrangement, sequence reads were collapsed and filtered. For each sample, productive Simpson clonality was calculated as the square root of Simpson's diversity index over productive rearrangements. The immuneACCESS repertoire file appears here via TCRdb, limited to in-frame rearrangements. These files lack a portion of the clones; in checked studies, under half of the deficit traces to unresolved V genes, and the cause of the others is not known. The V and J calls and clone size come from that table; D and trimming were worked out from the DNA. The sample table records hundreds of thousands of clones; 85% to 90% of these occur just once. The ten largest make up about 1.1% of the sample.

Sequencing was carried out using PBMCs or T cells enriched from blood (not recorded which). This sequence originates from a man under 40 who had recovered from COVID-19. The V and J genes are TRBV2 and TRBJ1-2, and 10 bases in between align with TRBD1. The sequenced DNA: TGTGCCAGCAGTGGACAGGGGGCTTCTTATGGCTACACCTTC. It is translated as CASSGQGASYGYTF.